The entry that follows covers one T cell receptor (beta chain) sequence. Its antigen target is currently unknown. No clone much larger than this one lies a single base away; base qualities are absent. The library came from 5' RACE. The sequencer was an Illumina Genome Analyzer IIx. The RNA-based TCR cDNA libraries were made using a previously described protocol that was modified in several ways. To prevent cross-contamination, sample-specific barcodes were added to both ends of each TCR cDNA library during cDNA synthesis and amplification. The authors' pipeline ran thus. Between about 90,000 and nearly 550,000 clonotypes were identified per individual, and roughly 2.2 to 3.6 million CDR3-containing reads were obtained per library. Reads with improper barcode index combinations were discarded, and clonesets were then built for each library with the MiTCR software. During the assembly of CDR3 clonotypes by MiTCR, low-quality reads were filtered or rescued and PCR and sequencing errors were corrected. Artificial out-of-frame clonotypes were removed by being mapped to in-frame sequences, with one indel in the CDR3 allowed. Similarity in V and J gene usage between donors was calculated as the Jensen-Shannon divergence divided by the mean entropy. TCRdb reran the public reads through fastp at Q25 and MiXCR, keeping productive beta chains. Each CDR3 protein gets just one entry, which takes the most common genes and DNA from the rows behind it. The V and J calls shown here were made by TCRdb, not taken from the authors' results. The sample profile shows hundreds of thousands of distinct CDR3 sequences; over 25% of them were found once. Roughly 6.1% of the sample is held by the ten biggest clonotypes.

The entry originates in a study of identical twins' blood T cells (dated by TCRdb to the early 2010s). Notes on the research overall: The roughly twelve libraries, six for the alpha chain and six for the beta chain, together yielded around 50 million Illumina reads. To assess how genetics influences repertoire formation, the study used next-generation sequencing to compare the TCR alpha and beta chain repertoires of three pairs of monozygous twins. The paper as a whole reports these results and caveats: Among the most abundant TCRbeta clonotypes, each donor shared more CDR3 sequences with her twin than with unrelated donors. Because the twins were reared together, environmental influences could not be ruled out as the explanation for twin similarity. The number of CDR3 clonotypes shared between two donors was mainly determined by the product of the cloneset sizes of the two donors, and no clear deviation from this trend was shown by twins. V gene usage was reported to be markedly more similar within twin pairs than between unrelated donors, even among non-selected out-of-frame TCRbeta clonotypes. Independent studies were stated to be required to validate the proposed role of the TCRalpha J segment in MHC recognition during thymic selection.

From the cysteine through the phenylalanine, the CDR3 covers 16 amino acids. Only the CDR3 DNA is retained, 48 bases long and in frame from the first base. As encoded in the germline V gene, CDR1 is MNHEY while CDR2 is SVGAGI. Trimming accounts for 4 bases at V and 9 bases at J, while the number of junction bases matched to no gene is 15. Donors were six healthy women forming three monozygous twin pairs. All three twin pairs had been raised together and were thought likely to have encountered the same vaccines and infectious agents. TCR cDNA libraries were prepared from RNA that had been isolated from peripheral blood mononuclear cells.

The V gene is TRBV6-5 and the J gene is TRBJ2-1; a stretch of 7 junction bases matches TRBD1. This clonotype was sampled from a woman aged 18-49 years in good health. Material for sequencing was PBMCs. The CDR3 sequence is CASSFYGTVRGSEQFF. The DNA reads as follows: TGTGCCAGCAGTTTCTATGGGACAGTAAGGGGCAGTGAGCAGTTCTTC.